This TCR beta chain came from a study of shared clonotypes between healthy human individuals. The study's findings and limits: Rarefaction showed sorted-subset sequencing was incomplete despite large depth. Clonotype sharing among donors, it was expected, would be affected by sequencing depth. The generation probabilities recorded for non-shared clonotypes fell below those of clonotypes shared by all four donors. Only blood underwent sampling, and tissue repertoires likely differ.

V shed 3 bases, J shed 4 bases, and the junction held 8 bases outside the gene matches. Germline V CDR1 and CDR2: GTSNPN, SVGIG (reference sequence). This CDR3 has 14 amino acids. As concerns this clone: The antigen is unknown.

The repertoire was sequenced with immunoSEQ multiplex PCR; TCRdb's copy has only in-frame clones and lacks some. The sample lists around 2,100,000 clones, just under 95% occurring once. CD45RO-negative, CCR7-positively selected cells formed the naive CD8 fraction, excluding terminally differentiated effector memory CD45RA+ cells. The chain uses TRBV30 and TRBJ2-5; 7 bases map to TRBD2. Sequencing input: naive CD8+ T cells sorted from blood. This clonotype was sampled from a man younger than 30 in good health. This CDR3 reads CAWRTSGVGETQYF. DNA for the CDR3: TGTGCCTGGAGGACCAGCGGGGTTGGAGAGACCCAGTACTTC.